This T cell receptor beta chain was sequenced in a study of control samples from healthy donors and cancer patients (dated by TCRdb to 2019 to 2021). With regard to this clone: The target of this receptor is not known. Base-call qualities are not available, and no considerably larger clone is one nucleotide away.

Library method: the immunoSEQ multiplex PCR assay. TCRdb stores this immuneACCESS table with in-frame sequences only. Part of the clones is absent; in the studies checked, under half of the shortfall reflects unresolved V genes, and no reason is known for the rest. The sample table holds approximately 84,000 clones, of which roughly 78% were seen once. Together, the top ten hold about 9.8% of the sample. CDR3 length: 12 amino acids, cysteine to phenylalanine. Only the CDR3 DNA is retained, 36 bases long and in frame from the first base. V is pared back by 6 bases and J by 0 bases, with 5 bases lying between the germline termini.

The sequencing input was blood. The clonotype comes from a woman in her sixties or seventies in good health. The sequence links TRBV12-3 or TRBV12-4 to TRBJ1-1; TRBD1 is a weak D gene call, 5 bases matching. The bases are TGTGCCAGCAGCAGGGTGAACACTGAAGCTTTCTTT. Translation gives CASSRVNTEAFF.